What follows is one T cell receptor (beta chain) and its context. The source of the sample is a study of blood T cell repertoires in COVID-19. Looking at the study overall: COVID-19 samples, acute and convalescent, were from the United States, Italy and Spain. T cells, B-cell-depleted T cells, or PBMCs supplied cDNA or gDNA.

The CDR3 contains 13 residues. Per germline, CDR1 SGHDT and CDR2 YYEEEE. V dropped 0 bases and J dropped 4 bases, with 7 bases sitting between them. During active infection, Seattle patients enrolled and were then monitored through disease. The repertoire was sequenced with immunoSEQ multiplex PCR; TCRdb's copy has only in-frame clones and lacks some. In the table there are almost 250,000 clones, more than 75% of which are singletons. Sequences were obtained from peripheral blood. This sequence was found in a woman of 80 years or more with COVID-19, enrolled during active disease. The V gene is TRBV5-6, the J gene TRBJ1-2; D unresolved. CDR3 in DNA: TGTGCCAGCAGCTTGGAACAGCTCTATGGCTACACCTTC. Amino acids: CASSLEQLYGYTF.